This T cell receptor beta chain emerged from a study of sequential checkpoint blockade in melanoma. Study background: Arm A got nivolumab then ipilimumab; arm B the reverse, 1:1. Maintenance nivolumab came after either treatment sequence.

The treatment here: randomized to nivolumab then ipilimumab (arm A) or the reverse (arm B). No patient had prior DNA-damaging chemotherapy. Sequencing was performed with immunoSEQ multiplex PCR; in TCRdb, only in-frame clones are kept and a portion is missing. The repertoire includes approximately 10,000 clones, about 78% of them detected once, and 11% sits in the top ten. The clonotype comes from a human donor with melanoma. The specimen was CD8+ T cells sorted from blood (inferred from file names), collected from a patient given nivolumab and ipilimumab in sequence.

Here the CDR3 DNA reads TGTGCCAGCAGCCCGGAAGGGGTTGAGACCCAGTACTTC. Translation: CASSPEGVETQYF. V usage is TRBV5-6 and J usage is TRBJ2-5, with D perhaps TRBD1 (5 bases). Trimming cost V 4 bases and J 5 bases, with 12 bases left between them. The CDR3 is 13 amino acids. CDR1 is SGHDT, CDR2 YYEEEE, per germline.